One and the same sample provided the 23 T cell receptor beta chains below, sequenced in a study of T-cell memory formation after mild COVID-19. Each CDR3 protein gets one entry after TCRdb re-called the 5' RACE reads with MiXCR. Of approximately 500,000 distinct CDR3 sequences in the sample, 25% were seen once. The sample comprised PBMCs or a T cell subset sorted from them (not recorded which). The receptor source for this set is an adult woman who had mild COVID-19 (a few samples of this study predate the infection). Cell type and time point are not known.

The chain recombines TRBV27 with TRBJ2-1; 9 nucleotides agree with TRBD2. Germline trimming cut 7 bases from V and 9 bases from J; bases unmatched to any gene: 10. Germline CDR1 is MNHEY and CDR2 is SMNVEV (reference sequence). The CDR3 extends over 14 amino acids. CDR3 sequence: CASIRASGIREQFF. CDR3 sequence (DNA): TGTGCCAGCATTAGGGCTAGCGGGATTCGTGAGCAGTTCTTC.

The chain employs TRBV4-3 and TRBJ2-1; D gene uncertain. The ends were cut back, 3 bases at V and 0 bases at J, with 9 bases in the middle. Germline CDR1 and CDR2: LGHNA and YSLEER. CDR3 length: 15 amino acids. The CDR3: CASSQSISSYNEQFF. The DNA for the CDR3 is TGCGCCAGCAGCCAGTCGATTAGCTCCTACAATGAGCAGTTCTTC.

Here the CDR3 DNA reads TGTGCCAGCAGCGCCGGACTAGCGGGCACGCACAATGAGCAGTTCTTC. Its translation: CASSAGLAGTHNEQFF. V gene TRBV9 combines with J gene TRBJ2-1; 11 bases fit TRBD2. The CDR3 has 16 residues. Per germline, CDR1 SGDLS and CDR2 YYNGEE. J gave up 5 bases and V 3 bases, and 7 bases lay outside the gene matches.

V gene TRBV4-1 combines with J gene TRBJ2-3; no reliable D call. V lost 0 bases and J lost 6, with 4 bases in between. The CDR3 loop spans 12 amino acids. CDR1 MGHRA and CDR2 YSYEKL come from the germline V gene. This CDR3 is CASSQDGDTQYF. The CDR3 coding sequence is TGCGCCAGCAGCCAAGATGGGGATACGCAGTATTTT.

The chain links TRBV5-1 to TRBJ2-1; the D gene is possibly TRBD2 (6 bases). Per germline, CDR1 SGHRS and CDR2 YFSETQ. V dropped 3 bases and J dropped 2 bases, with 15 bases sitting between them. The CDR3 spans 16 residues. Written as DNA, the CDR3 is TGCGCCAGCAGCTCAGGAGCGGGCGGGGCCTACAATGAGCAGTTCTTC. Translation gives CASSSGAGGAYNEQFF.

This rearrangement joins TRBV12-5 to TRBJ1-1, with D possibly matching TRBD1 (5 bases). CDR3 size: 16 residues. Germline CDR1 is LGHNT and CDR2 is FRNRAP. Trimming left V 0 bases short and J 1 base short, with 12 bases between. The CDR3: CASGLVVGTPNTEAFF. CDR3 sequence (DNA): TGTGCTAGTGGTTTGGTAGTAGGGACGCCGAACACTGAAGCTTTCTTT.

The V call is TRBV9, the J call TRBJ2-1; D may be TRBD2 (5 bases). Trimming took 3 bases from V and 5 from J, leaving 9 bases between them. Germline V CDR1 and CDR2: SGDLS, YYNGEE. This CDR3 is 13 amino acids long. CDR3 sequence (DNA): TGTGCCAGCAGCGGGGGAGTACACAATGAGCAGTTCTTC. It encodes CASSGGVHNEQFF. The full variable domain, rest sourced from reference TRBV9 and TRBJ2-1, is DSGVTQTPKHLITATGQRVTLRCSPRSGDLSVYWYQQSLDQGLQFLIQYYNGEERAKGNILERFSAQQFPDLHSELNLSSLELGDSALYFCASSGGVHNEQFFGPGTRLTVL.

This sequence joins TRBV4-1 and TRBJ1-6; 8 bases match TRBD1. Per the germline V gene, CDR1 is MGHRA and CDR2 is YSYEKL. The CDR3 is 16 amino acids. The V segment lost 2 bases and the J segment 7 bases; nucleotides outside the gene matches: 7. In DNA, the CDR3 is TGCGCCAGCAGCCAAAGGACGACAGGGGTGAATTCACCCCTCCACTTT. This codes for CASSQRTTGVNSPLHF.

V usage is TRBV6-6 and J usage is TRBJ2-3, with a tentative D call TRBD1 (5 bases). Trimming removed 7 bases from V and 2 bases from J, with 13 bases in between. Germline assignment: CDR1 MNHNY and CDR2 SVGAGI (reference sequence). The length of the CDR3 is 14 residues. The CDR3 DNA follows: TGTGCCAGCATTGGTGACAGCTTCACAGATACGCAGTATTTT. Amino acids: CASIGDSFTDTQYF.

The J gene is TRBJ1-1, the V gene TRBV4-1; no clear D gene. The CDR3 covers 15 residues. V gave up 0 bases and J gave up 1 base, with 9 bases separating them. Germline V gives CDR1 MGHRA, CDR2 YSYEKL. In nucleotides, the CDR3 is TGCGCCAGCAGCCAAGATGTGGCGGGGAACACTGAAGCTTTCTTT. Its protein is CASSQDVAGNTEAFF.

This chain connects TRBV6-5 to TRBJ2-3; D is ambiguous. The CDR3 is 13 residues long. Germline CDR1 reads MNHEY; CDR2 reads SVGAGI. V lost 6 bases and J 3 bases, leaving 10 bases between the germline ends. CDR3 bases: TGTGCCAGCAGAAATGGGTTGACAGATACGCAGTATTTT. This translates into CASRNGLTDTQYF.

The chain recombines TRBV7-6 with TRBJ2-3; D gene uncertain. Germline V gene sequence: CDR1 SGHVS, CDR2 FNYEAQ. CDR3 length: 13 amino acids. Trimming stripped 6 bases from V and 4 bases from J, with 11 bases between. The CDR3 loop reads CASSRSPSDTQYF. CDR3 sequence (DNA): TGTGCCAGCAGTCGTTCTCCTTCAGATACGCAGTATTTT.

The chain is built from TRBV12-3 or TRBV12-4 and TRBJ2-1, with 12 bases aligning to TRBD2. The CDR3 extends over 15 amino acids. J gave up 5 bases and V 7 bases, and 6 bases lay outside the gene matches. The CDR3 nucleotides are TGTGCCAGCACTCTAGCGGGGGGGACCCACAATGAGCAGTTCTTC. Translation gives CASTLAGGTHNEQFF.

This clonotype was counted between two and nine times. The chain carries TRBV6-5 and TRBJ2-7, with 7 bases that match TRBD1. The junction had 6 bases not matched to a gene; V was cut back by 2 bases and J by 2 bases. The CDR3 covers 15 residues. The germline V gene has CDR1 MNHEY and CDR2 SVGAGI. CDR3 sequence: CASSYRRQGPYEQYF. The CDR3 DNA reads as TGTGCCAGCAGTTACAGGAGACAGGGTCCCTACGAGCAGTACTTC.

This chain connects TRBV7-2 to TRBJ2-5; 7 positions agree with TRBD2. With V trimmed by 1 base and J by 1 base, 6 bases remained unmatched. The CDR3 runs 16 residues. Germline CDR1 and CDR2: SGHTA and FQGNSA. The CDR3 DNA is TGTGCCAGCAGCTTAGAGGCACGGGGGGTCCAAGAGACCCAGTACTTC. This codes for CASSLEARGVQETQYF.

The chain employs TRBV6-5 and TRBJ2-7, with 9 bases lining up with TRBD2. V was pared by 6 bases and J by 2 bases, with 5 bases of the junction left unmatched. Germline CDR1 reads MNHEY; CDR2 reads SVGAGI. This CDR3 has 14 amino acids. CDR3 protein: CASRLTSGAYEQYF. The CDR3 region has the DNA TGTGCCAGCAGGCTGACTAGCGGAGCCTACGAGCAGTACTTC.

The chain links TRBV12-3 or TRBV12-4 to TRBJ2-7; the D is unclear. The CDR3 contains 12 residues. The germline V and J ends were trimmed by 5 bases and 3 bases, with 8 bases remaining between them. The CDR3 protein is CASSRIDYEQYF. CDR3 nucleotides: TGTGCCAGCAGTCGTATCGACTACGAGCAGTACTTC.

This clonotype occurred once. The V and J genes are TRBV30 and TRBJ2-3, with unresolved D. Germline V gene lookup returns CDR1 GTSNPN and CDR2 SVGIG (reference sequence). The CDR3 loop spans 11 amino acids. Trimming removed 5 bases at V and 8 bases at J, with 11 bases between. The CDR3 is CAWVIDVTQYF. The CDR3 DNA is TGTGCCTGGGTTATAGATGTTACGCAGTATTTT.

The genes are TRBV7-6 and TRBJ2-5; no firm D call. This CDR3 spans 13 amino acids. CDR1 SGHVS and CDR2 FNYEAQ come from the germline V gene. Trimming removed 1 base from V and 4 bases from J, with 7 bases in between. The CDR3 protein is CASSLGPPETQYF. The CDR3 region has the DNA TGTGCCAGCAGCTTAGGACCTCCAGAGACCCAGTACTTC.

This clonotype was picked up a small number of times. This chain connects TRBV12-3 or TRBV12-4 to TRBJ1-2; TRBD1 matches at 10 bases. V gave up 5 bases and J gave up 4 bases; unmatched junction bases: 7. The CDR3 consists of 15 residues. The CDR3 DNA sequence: TGTGCCAGCAGTCCCGGACAGGGGGTCTTCTATGGCTACACCTTC. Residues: CASSPGQGVFYGYTF.

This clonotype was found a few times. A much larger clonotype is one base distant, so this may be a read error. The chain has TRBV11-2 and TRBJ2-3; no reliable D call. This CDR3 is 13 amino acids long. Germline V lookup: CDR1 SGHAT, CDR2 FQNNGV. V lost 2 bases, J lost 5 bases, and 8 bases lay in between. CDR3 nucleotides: TGTGCCAGCAGCTTATCTCAGCAAGATACGCAGTATTTT. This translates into CASSLSQQDTQYF.

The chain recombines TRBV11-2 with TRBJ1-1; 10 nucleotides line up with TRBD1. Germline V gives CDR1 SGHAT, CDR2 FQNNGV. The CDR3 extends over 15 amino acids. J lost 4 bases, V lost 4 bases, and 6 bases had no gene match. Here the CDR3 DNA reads TGTGCCAGCAGCTCCTCGGACAGGGGGACCACTGAAGCTTTCTTT. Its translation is CASSSSDRGTTEAFF.

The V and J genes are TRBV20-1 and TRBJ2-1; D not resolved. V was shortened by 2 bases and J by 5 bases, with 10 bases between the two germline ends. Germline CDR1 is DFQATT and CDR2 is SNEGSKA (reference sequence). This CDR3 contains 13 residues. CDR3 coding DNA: TGCAGTGCTAGACCCGACGGAAACAATGAGCAGTTCTTC. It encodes CSARPDGNNEQFF.